This TCR beta chain was retrieved from a study of T cell repertoires in cytomegalovirus infection. Study at large: Indications of both CMV infection and matching HLA type were provided by public TCR beta signatures.

Comments on this clonotype: Antigen unknown.

Germline CDR1 and CDR2: SGHDT and YYEEEE. CDR3 size: 14 residues. The ends were cut back, 3 bases at V and 1 base at J, with 10 bases in the middle. TCRdb re-called the reads with MiXCR, one entry per CDR3 protein. The sample lists 650,000 to 900,000 distinct CDR3 sequences, around 29% occurring once. Regarding the study as a whole: Dominant in the ex vivo response were TCR beta clonotypes restricted by HLA-C and specific for CMV.

The source was cultured CD8+ T cells from PBMCs, collected from culture after CMV antigen stimulation. This receptor was identified in a human donor in good health (CMV status not recorded). Some clones in this sample may be carry-over from other donors' samples. This chain links TRBV5-6 with TRBJ1-2; D not resolved. CDR3 sequence reads: CASSSGVGNYGYTF. CDR3 sequence (DNA): TGTGCCAGCAGCTCTGGAGTGGGTAACTATGGCTACACCTTC.